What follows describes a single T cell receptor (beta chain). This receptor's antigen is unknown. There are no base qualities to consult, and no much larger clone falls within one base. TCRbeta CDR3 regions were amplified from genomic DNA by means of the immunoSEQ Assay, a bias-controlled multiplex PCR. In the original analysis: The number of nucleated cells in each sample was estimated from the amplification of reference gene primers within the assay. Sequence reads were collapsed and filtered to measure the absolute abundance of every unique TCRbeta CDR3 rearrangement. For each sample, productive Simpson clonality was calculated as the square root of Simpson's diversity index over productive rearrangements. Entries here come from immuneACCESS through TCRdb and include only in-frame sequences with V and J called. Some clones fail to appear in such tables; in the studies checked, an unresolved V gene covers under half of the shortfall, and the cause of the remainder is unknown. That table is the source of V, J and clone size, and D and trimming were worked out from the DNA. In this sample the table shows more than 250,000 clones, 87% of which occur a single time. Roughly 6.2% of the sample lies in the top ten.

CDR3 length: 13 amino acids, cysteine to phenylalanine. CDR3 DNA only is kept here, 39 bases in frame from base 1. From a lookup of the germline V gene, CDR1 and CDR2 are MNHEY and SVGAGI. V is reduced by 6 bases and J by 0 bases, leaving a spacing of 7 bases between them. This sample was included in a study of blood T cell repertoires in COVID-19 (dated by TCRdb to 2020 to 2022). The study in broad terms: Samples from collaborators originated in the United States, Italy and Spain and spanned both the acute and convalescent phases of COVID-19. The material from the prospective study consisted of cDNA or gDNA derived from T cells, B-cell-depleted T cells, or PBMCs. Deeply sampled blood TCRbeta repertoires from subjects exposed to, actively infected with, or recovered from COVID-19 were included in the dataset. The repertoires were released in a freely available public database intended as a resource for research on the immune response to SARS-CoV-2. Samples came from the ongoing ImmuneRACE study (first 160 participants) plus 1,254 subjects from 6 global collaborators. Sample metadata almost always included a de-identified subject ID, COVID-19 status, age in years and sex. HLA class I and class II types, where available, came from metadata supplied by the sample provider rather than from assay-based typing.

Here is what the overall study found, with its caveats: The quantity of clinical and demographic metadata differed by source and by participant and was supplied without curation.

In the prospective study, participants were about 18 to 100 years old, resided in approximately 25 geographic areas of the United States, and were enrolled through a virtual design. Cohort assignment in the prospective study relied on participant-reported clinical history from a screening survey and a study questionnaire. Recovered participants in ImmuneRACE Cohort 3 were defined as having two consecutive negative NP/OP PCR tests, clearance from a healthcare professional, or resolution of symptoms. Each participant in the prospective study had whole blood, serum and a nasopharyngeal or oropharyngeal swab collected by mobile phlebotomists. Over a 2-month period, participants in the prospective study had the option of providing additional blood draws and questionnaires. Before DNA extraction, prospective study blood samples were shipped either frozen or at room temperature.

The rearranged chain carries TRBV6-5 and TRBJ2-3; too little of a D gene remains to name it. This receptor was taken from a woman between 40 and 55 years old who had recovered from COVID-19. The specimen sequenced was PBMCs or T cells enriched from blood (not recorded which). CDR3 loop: CASRRVSTDTQYF. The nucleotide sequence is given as TGTGCCAGCAGGCGAGTTAGCACAGATACGCAGTATTTT.